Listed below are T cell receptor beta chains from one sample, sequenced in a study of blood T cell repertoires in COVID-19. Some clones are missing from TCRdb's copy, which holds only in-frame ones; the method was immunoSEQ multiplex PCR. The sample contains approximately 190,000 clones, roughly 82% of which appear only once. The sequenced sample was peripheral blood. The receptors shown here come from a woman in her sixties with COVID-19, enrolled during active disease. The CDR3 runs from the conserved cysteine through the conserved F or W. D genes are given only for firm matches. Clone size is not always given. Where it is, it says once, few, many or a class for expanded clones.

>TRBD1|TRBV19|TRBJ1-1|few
TGTGCCAGTAGTCCCCCCCCCTCAGGGGGCACTGAAGCTTTCTTT
CASSPPPSGGTEAFF
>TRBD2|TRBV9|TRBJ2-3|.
TGTGCCAGCAGCTCCCGGACTAGCGGGAGCACAGATACGCAGTATTTT
CASSSRTSGSTDTQYF
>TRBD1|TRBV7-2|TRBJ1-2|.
TGTGCCAGCAGCTTAGCGCGACAGGGCTATGGCTACACCTTC
CASSLARQGYGYTF
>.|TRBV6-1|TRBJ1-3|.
TGTGCCAGCAGTGAATCCGGGAGAAACACCATATATTTT
CASSESGRNTIYF
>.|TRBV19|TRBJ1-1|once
TGTGCCAGTAGTATAGAAGTCTGGGGTAGCGACACTGAAGCTTTCTTT
CASSIEVWGSDTEAFF
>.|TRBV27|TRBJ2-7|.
TGTGCCAGCAGTTTAAACGGCCAGGCCCCCTACGAGCAGTACTTC
CASSLNGQAPYEQYF
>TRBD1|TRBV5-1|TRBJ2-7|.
TGCGCCAGCAGCGCCTTGGACAGGGCCAGCTCCTACGAGCAGTACTTC
CASSALDRASSYEQYF
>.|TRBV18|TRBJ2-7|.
TGTGCCAGCTCACTTGGACAGGCGGGGACCTACGAGCAGTACTTC
CASSLGQAGTYEQYF
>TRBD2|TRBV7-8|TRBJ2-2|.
TGTGCCAGCAGCTTCTCCCTAGCGGGAGTGAACACCGGGGAGCTGTTTTTT
CASSFSLAGVNTGELFF
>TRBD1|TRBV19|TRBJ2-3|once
TGTGCCAGTAGTATCTCCGGGACAGGTAAAGATACGCAGTATTTT
CASSISGTGKDTQYF
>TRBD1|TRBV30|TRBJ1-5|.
TGTGCCTGGAGTACCGGGACAGGGGGTCAGCCCCAGCATTTT
CAWSTGTGGQPQHF
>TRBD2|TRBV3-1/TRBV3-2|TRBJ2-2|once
TGTGCCAGCAGCCAGTTAGCGGGAGAAAACACCGGGGAGCTGTTTTTT
CASSQLAGENTGELFF
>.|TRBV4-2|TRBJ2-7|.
TGTGCCAGCAGCCAAGGAGACGGGAGTCGGCCCTACGAGCAGTACTTC
CASSQGDGSRPYEQYF
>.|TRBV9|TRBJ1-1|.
TGTGCCAGCAGCGTAGCGGGCAGGGCCACTGAAGCTTTCTTT
CASSVAGRATEAFF
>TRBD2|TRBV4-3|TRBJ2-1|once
TGCGCCAGCAGCCAAGCCGGCGGGAGAGGTGAGCAGTTCTTC
CASSQAGGRGEQFF
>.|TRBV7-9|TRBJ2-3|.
TGTGCCAGCAGCTTACAGCGACCCACAGATACGCAGTATTTT
CASSLQRPTDTQYF
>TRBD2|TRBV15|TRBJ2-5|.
TGTGCCACCAGCCCTGACTGGGAGGGGACCCAGTACTTC
CATSPDWEGTQYF
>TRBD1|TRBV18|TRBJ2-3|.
TGTGCCAGCTCACCACAGTGGAAGTCACAGAGGACAGGTACGCAGTATTTT
CASSPQWKSQRTGTQYF
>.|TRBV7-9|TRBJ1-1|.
TGTGCCAGCAGCTTAGGTACAGGGAGTGCTTTCTTT
CASSLGTGSAFF
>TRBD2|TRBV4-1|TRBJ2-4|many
TGCGCCAGCAGCCCTGGACTAGCGGGGGGGCCGGCCAAAAACATTCAGTACTTC
CASSPGLAGGPAKNIQYF
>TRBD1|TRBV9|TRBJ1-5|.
TGTGCCAGCAGCGTAGACGACAGGGCGGGCAATCAGCCCCAGCATTTT
CASSVDDRAGNQPQHF
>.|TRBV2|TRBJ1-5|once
TGTGCCAGCAGAGCAGACAGCATGCCCCAGCATTTT
CASRADSMPQHF
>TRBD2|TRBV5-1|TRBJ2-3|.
TGCGCCAGCAGCTTGCCTAGCGGGGACAGAGATACGCAGTATTTT
CASSLPSGDRDTQYF
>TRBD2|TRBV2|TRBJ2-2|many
TGTGCCAGCAGTGAAAGGCTAGCGGGGAACACCGGGGAGCTGTTTTTT
CASSERLAGNTGELFF
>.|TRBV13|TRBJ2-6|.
TGTGCCAGCAGCCCTATCGGGGGGCTTAAAAGCTCTGGGGCCAACGTCCTGACTTTC
CASSPIGGLKSSGANVLTF
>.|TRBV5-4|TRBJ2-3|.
TGTGCCAGCAGCTTAGGCGGGGTTTGGACAGATACGCAGTATTTT
CASSLGGVWTDTQYF
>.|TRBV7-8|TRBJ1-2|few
TGTGCCAGCAGCTTAAGGGGCACTCTGGATGGCTACACCTTC
CASSLRGTLDGYTF
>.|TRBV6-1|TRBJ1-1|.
TGTGCCAGCAGTGAAGCTTACAGGAACACTGAAGCTTTCTTT
CASSEAYRNTEAFF
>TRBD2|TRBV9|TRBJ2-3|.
TGTGCCAGCAGCCGGGGGGGAGCAGATACGCAGTATTTT
CASSRGGADTQYF
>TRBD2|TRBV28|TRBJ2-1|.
TGTGCCAGCTTGGAGGGGGCTAGCGGGAGGTACAATGAGCAGTTCTTC
CASLEGASGRYNEQFF
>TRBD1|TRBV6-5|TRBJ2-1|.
TGTGCCAGCAGCCACAGGGGGCCCTACAATGAGCAGTTCTTC
CASSHRGPYNEQFF
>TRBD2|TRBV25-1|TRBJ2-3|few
TGTGCCAGCAGGGCTAATTTAGCGGGGGGCACAGATACGCAGTATTTT
CASRANLAGGTDTQYF
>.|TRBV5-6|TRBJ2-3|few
TGTGCCAGCAGCCCAAGCAGGAGGGATACGCAGTATTTT
CASSPSRRDTQYF
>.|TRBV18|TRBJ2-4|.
TGTGCCAGCTCAAGCGGCGGAGCCAAAAACATTCAGTACTTC
CASSSGGAKNIQYF
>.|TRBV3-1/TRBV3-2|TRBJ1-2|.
TGTGCCAGCAGCCAAGAGCGACTCAACCATAACTATGGCTACACCTTC
CASSQERLNHNYGYTF
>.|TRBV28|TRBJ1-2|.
TGTGCCAGCAGCTACAGCCACGGCTACACCTTC
CASSYSHGYTF
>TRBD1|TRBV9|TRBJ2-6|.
TGTGCCAGCAGCGTGGCCCCCGGGACAGGCCTCTCTGGGGCCAACGTCCTGACTTTC
CASSVAPGTGLSGANVLTF
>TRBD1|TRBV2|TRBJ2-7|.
TGTGCCATCGGGACAGGGGGGTACGAGCAGTACTTC
CAIGTGGYEQYF
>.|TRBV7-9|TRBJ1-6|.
TGTGCCAGCAGCTTAGTCGGGGATTCACCCCTCCACTTT
CASSLVGDSPLHF
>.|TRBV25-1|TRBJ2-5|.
TGTGCCAGCAGTGTTTCCTCCGCTAGGACATTTGAAGAGACCCAGTACTTC
CASSVSSARTFEETQYF
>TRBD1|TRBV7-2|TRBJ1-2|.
TGTGCCAGCAGCCCCAGGACAGGATTAGGCTACACCTTC
CASSPRTGLGYTF
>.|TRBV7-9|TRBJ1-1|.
TGTGCCAGCAGCTTATTGGGAGATCGAGCTTTCTTT
CASSLLGDRAFF
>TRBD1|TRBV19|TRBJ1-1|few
TGTGCCAGTAAGTCGCGGGGGACAGGGATCGATTCCACTGAAGCTTTCTTT
CASKSRGTGIDSTEAFF
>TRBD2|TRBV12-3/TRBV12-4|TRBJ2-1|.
TGTGCCAGCATGGCGGGGGTGATGGATGAGCAGTTCTTC
CASMAGVMDEQFF
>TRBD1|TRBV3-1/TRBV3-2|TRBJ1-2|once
TGTGCCAGCAGCCAGGGGACAGCCTATGGCTACACCTTC
CASSQGTAYGYTF